This TCR beta chain stems from a study of CD8+CD57+ T cells in acquired aplastic anemia. V lost 10 bases, J lost 6 bases, and 8 bases stayed unmatched. In germline, CDR1 is ENHRY, CDR2 SYGVKD. The CDR3 covers 13 residues. By flow cytometry, patients selected for sequencing had shown an expansion of CD8+CD57+ cells. TCR beta VDJ and CDR3 profiling used genomic DNA as template. TCRdb recomputed calls from the reads with MiXCR, one row per CDR3 protein. The sample shows approximately 190,000 distinct CDR3 sequences, more than 45% of them seen only once. The gene calls are TRBV10-3 and TRBJ2-5; 10 nucleotides line up with TRBD2. This receptor was obtained from a human donor with aplastic anemia. The sequencing sample was made of sorted CD4+, CD8+, or CD8+CD57+ T cells (not recorded which) from PBMCs. Written as DNA, the CDR3 is TGTGCCACTTCGGCTAGCGGGAGAAAGACCCAGTACTTC. This translates into CATSASGRKTQYF.